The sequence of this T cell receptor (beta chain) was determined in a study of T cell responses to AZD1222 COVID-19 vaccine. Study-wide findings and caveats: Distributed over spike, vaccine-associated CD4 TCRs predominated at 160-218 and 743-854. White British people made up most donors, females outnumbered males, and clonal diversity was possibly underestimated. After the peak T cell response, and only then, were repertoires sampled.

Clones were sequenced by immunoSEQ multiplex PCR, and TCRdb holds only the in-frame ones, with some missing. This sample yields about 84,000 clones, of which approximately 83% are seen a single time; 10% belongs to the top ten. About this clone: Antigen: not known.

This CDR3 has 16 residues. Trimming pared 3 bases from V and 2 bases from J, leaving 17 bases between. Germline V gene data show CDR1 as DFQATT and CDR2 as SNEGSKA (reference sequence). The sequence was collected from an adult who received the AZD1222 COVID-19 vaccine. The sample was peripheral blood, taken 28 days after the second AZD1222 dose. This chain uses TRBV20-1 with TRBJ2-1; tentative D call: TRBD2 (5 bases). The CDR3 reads CSASRGFSIAYNEQFF. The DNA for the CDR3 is TGCAGTGCTAGTAGAGGGTTTAGCATCGCCTACAATGAGCAGTTCTTC.